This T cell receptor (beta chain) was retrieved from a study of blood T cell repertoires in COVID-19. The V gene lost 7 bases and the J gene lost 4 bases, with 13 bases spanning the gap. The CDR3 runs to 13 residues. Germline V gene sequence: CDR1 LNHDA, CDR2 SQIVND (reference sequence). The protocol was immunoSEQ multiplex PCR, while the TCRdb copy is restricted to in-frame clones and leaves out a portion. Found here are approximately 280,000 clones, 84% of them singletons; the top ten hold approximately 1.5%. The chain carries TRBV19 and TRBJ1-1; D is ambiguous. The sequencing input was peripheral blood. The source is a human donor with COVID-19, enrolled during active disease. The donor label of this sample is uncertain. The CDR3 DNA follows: TGTGCCAGTAAACTCGTAGGAGGCACTGAAGCTTTCTTT. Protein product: CASKLVGGTEAFF.